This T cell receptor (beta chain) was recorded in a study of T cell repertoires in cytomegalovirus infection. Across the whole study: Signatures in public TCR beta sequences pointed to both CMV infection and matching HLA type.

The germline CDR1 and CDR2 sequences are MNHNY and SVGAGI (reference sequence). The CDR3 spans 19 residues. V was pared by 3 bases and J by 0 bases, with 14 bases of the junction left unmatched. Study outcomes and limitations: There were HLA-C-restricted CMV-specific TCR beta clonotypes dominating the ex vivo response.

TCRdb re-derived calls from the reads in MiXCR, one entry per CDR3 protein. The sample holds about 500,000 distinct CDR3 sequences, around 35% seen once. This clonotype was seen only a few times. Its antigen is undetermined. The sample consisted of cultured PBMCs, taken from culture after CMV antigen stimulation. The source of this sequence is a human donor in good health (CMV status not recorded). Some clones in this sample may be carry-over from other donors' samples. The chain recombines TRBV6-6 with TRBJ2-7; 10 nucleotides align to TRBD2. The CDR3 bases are TGTGCCAGCAGTTATTTTCGGTGGGAAGGACTAGCGGACTCCTACGAGCAGTACTTC. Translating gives CASSYFRWEGLADSYEQYF.